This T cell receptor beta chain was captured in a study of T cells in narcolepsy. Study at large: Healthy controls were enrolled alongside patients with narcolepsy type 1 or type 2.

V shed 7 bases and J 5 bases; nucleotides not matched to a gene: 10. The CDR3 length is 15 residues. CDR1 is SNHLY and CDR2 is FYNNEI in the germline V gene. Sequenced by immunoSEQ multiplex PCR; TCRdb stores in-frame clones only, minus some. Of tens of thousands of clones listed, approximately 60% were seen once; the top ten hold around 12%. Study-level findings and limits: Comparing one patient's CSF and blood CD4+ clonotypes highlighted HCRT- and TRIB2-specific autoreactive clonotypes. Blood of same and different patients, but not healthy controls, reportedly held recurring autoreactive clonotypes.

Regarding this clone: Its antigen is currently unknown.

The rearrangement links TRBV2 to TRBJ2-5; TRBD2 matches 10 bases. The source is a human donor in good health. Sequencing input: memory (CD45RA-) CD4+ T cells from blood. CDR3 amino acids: CASIGLADGWETQYF. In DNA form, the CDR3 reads TGTGCCAGCATCGGACTAGCGGACGGGTGGGAGACCCAGTACTTC. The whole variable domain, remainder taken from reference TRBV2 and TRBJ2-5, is EPEVTQTPSHQVTQMGQEVILRCVPISNHLYFYWYRQILGQKVEFLVSFYNNEISEKSEIFDDQFSVERPDGSNFTLKIRSTKLEDSAMYFCASIGLADGWETQYFGPGTRLLVL.